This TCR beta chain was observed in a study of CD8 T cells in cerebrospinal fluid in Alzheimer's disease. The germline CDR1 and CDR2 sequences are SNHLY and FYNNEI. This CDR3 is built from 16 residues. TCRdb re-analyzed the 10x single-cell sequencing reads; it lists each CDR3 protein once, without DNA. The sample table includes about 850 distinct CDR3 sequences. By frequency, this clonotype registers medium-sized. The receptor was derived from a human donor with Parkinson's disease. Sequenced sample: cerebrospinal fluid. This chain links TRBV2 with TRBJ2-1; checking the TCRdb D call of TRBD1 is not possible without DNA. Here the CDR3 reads CASSEWMRLEGNEQFF. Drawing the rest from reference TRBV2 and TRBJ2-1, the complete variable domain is EPEVTQTPSHQVTQMGQEVILRCVPISNHLYFYWYRQILGQKVEFLVSFYNNEISEKSEIFDDQFSVERPDGSNFTLKIRSTKLEDSAMYFCASSEWMRLEGNEQFFGPGTRLTVL.